The 3 T cell receptor beta chains reported below all come from one sample, sequenced in a study of blood T cells in healthy people across ages. PCR was performed a second time for about 7 to 11 cycles using a sample-barcoded 5' primer and a J-beta primer mix. MiXCR, applied by TCRdb to the 5' RACE reads, yields one record per CDR3 protein. The sample carries about 1,500,000 distinct CDR3 sequences, about 30% recorded once. What was sequenced was blood. The receptor source for this set is a woman aged 25 to 45 in good health.

As regards this clonotype: A clone one base away is much larger, so this may be a read error. The CDR3 DNA reads TGCAGCGTTGAAGGCGGGAGCGACTACAATGAGCAGTACTTC. Residues: CSVEGGSDYNEQYF. The rearrangement joins TRBV29-1 to TRBJ2-1; TRBD2 aligns across 7 bases. The J call could be wrong; TRBJ2-7 is a better fit for the DNA end. The V gene's germline CDR1 is SQVTM and CDR2 ANQGSEA. This CDR3 has 14 amino acids.

The chain recombines TRBV12-3 or TRBV12-4 with TRBJ1-5; no clear D. The CDR3 loop spans 15 amino acids. V was pared by 8 bases and J by 3 bases, with 17 bases between. The CDR3 nucleotides read TGTGCCAGCGCCTTGGCGGCTCGGAACAATCAGCCCCAGCATTTT. Its protein product is CASALAARNNQPQHF.

This clonotype was seen a handful of times. The V call is TRBV7-9, the J call TRBJ2-7; 7 bases line up with TRBD2. From germline, CDR1 is SEHNR and CDR2 FQNEAQ (reference sequence). The CDR3 consists of 13 residues. V lost 5 bases to trimming and J lost 6 bases; unmatched junction nucleotides: 7. CDR3 residues: CASSPRAGFEQYF. The CDR3 nucleotides are TGTGCCAGCAGCCCACGAGCGGGGTTCGAGCAGTACTTC.